The 7 T cell receptor beta chains listed next were all sequenced from one sample in a study of T cell responses to AZD1222 COVID-19 vaccine. TCRdb keeps only in-frame clones here, not all; method: immunoSEQ multiplex PCR. This sample has 90,000 to 150,000 clones; over 75% occur once, and the top ten carry 6.2%. The specimen was peripheral blood, collected on day 0 of AZD1222 vaccination. The source is an adult in good health.

The chain joins TRBV6-6 to TRBJ1-1; D is unclear. The CDR3 spans 11 residues. Germline CDR1 reads MNHNY; CDR2 reads SVGAGI (reference sequence). V lost 5 bases and J lost 7, with 8 bases in between. CDR3 loop: CASSPGGEAFF. Here the CDR3 DNA reads TGTGCCAGCAGTCCCGGAGGTGAAGCTTTCTTT.

The chain carries TRBV5-1 and TRBJ2-1; 8 bases match TRBD2. Germline-derived CDR1 and CDR2 are SGHRS and YFSETQ. The CDR3 has 17 residues. J was trimmed by 4 bases and V by 0 bases; bases with no gene match: 9. The CDR3 nucleotides are TGCGCCAGCAGCTTGGTTTCAGCGGGGGCCGGGTACAATGAGCAGTTCTTC. Protein product: CASSLVSAGAGYNEQFF. Full variable domain (missing parts from reference TRBV5-1 and TRBJ2-1): KAGVTQTPRYLIKTRGQQVTLSCSPISGHRSVSWYQQTPGQGLQFLFEYFSETQRNKGNFPGRFSGRQFSNSRSEMNVSTLELGDSALYLCASSLVSAGAGYNEQFFGPGTRLTVL.

The chain employs TRBV28 and TRBJ1-2, with D tentatively TRBD1 (5 bases). CDR3 length: 15 residues. CDR1 MDHEN and CDR2 SYDVKM come from the germline V gene. Trimming left V 6 bases short and J 6 bases short, with 20 bases between. The DNA for the CDR3 is TGTGCCAGCAGAACCCAGAAGACAGACCTTAATGGCTACACCTTC. This sequence encodes CASRTQKTDLNGYTF.

The J gene is TRBJ1-5, the V gene TRBV19; D uncertain. There are 14 residues in the CDR3. The V end was cut by 6 bases, the J end by 3 bases, with 12 bases between. Germline V lookup: CDR1 LNHDA, CDR2 SQIVND (reference sequence). In DNA form, the CDR3 reads TGTGCCAGTAGGGGAGTATTTGACAATCAGCCCCAGCATTTT. Its protein product is CASRGVFDNQPQHF.

V and J are TRBV7-6 and TRBJ2-2, with unresolved D. This CDR3 region has 15 residues. Looked up from germline, CDR1 is SGHVS and CDR2 is FNYEAQ. Trimming cost V 5 bases and J 6 bases, with 16 bases left between them. CDR3 DNA sequence: TGTGCCAGCAGCCGCGACCCCCTGGGGTCCGGGGAGCTGTTTTTT. This translates into CASSRDPLGSGELFF.

This clone showed up just a few times. The V and J genes are TRBV7-6 and TRBJ2-7; 8 bases agree with TRBD1. The CDR3 is 16 residues long. Trimming cost V 5 bases and J 3 bases; bases outside gene matches: 12. Germline CDR1 SGHVS, CDR2 FNYEAQ. The CDR3 bases are TGTGCCAGCAGCCTAAGATACAGGGGGTCTGGCTACGAGCAGTACTTC. This gives the protein CASSLRYRGSGYEQYF.

This clone showed up just a few times. The chain combines TRBV7-9 with TRBJ1-4; 7 bases map to TRBD1. Germline assignment: CDR1 SEHNR and CDR2 FQNEAQ (reference sequence). The ends lost 4 bases at V and 8 bases at J; junction bases unmatched: 10. The CDR3 runs 15 residues. The CDR3 bases are TGTGCCAGCAGCTCAAGGACAGGTCTGGAGGAAAAACTGTTTTTT. It translates to CASSSRTGLEEKLFF.